One TCR beta chain is described in this entry. Its specificity is unknown. The sample comes from a study of T cell clones after liver transplantation. Study as a whole: TCRbeta sequencing after a pre-transplant mixed lymphocyte reaction identified graft-donor-reactive clones, later tracked in post-transplant blood. Three of the eight recipients were HCV-positive; the rest had non-autoimmune, non-viral transplant indications.

Losses at the gene ends were 5 bases for V and 5 bases for J; bases not matched to a gene: 14. The CDR3 has 17 residues. Germline V gene data show CDR1 as SEHNR and CDR2 as FQNEAQ (reference sequence). Points from the study as a whole: Post-transplant, graft-donor-reactive CD4 TCRbeta sequences in blood dropped significantly in 5 of 8 subjects. Low donor cell numbers restricted donor-reactive repertoire measurement in a couple of subjects.

Method: immunoSEQ multiplex PCR; TCRdb's copy keeps in-frame clones and lacks some. The table shows tens of thousands of clones, with approximately 86% occurring only once. This specimen consisted of CD4+ T cells from blood, obtained 24 months after liver transplant. The chain uses TRBV7-9 and TRBJ2-2; TRBD1 aligns across 7 bases. The receptor was derived from a human patient who received a liver transplant. Some T cells here may be from the graft donor. CDR3: CASSRQTGATKTGELFF. In DNA, the CDR3 is TGTGCCAGCAGCCGTCAAACAGGGGCGACAAAGACCGGGGAGCTGTTTTTT.